The 3 T cell receptor beta chains in this list originate from one sample, sequenced in a study of blood T cell repertoires in COVID-19 (dated by TCRdb to the early 2020s). The library was made by the immunoSEQ multiplex PCR assay. TCRdb took over this immuneACCESS table, retaining in-frame rearrangements with V and J assigned. Such tables are incomplete; in checked studies, under half of the missing clones stem from an unresolved V gene, and the remainder is unexplained. The sample yields about 250,000 clones; more than 75% were counted once. The ten largest clonotypes hold 5.5% to 6.5% of the sample. The sequencing input was peripheral blood. Source of these receptors: an elderly woman with COVID-19, enrolled during active disease.

The chain uses TRBV4-2 and TRBJ2-5; D ambiguous. The V end lost 2 bases, the J end lost 2 bases, and 12 bases lay between the germline ends. The CDR3 contains 15 residues. In germline, CDR1 is LGHNA, CDR2 YNFKEQ. The CDR3 DNA sequence: TGTGCCAGCAGCCAAAGACTCGGCCTTCAAGAGACCCAGTACTTC. Its translation: CASSQRLGLQETQYF.

Only one count was recorded for this clone. This chain connects TRBV2 to TRBJ1-1; D remains ambiguous. CDR1 SNHLY and CDR2 FYNNEI come from the germline V gene. V was cut by 7 bases and J by 3 bases, with 12 bases left in between. This CDR3 is built from 13 residues. The CDR3: CASTPDGDTEAFF. As DNA, the CDR3 is TGTGCCAGCACCCCAGACGGAGACACTGAAGCTTTCTTT.

This sequence joins TRBV10-3 and TRBJ2-5; 9 bases are a match to TRBD1. With V trimmed by 3 bases and J by 4 bases, 6 bases remained unmatched. Germline CDR1 and CDR2: ENHRY and SYGVKD. The CDR3 has 15 residues. The CDR3: CAISDFDRGAETQYF. CDR3 nucleotides: TGTGCCATCAGTGACTTCGACAGGGGGGCAGAGACCCAGTACTTC.